This TCR beta chain was profiled in a study of T-cell memory formation after mild COVID-19. Remarks on this clonotype: What it binds is not known.

TCRdb ran MiXCR on the 5' RACE reads and lists one entry per CDR3 protein. The sample holds about 400,000 distinct CDR3 sequences, 18% seen once. V was clipped by 0 bases and J by 6 bases, with 9 bases between them. Looked up from germline, CDR1 is DFQATT and CDR2 is SNEGSKA (reference sequence). There are 13 residues in the CDR3. Study-level results: Whereas later expanders leaned CD4+, clones contracting day 15 to 85 showed a balanced CD4/CD8 makeup.

Sequenced: PBMCs or a T cell subset sorted from them (not recorded which). V gene TRBV20-1 combines with J gene TRBJ2-4; weak D call: TRBD1 (6 bases). This TCR was recovered from a man in his late teens or twenties who had mild COVID-19 (a few samples of this study predate the infection). Cell type and time point are not known. The DNA of the CDR3 is TGCAGTGCTAGAGATTTCAGGGGAAACATTCAGTACTTC. Translating gives CSARDFRGNIQYF.